This section outlines one T cell receptor beta chain sequence together with its context. In the authors' methods: Estimates of nucleated cell counts were drawn from the amplification of reference gene primers. Some clones are missing from TCRdb's copy, which holds only in-frame ones; the method was immunoSEQ multiplex PCR. Clone size and the V and J calls come from that table; the DNA yielded D and trimming. The data show about 260,000 clones, about nine tenths seen once. This record comes from a study of blood T cell repertoires in COVID-19. On the study more broadly: COVID-19 samples collected from the United States, Italy and Spain covered acute and convalescent phases. PBMCs, B-cell-depleted T cells, or T cells provided the cDNA or gDNA that made up the material.

Seattle enrolled patients during active infection and tracked them longitudinally. V lost 3 bases and J 2 bases, leaving 12 bases between the germline ends. The CDR3 has 15 amino acids. Germline V gene data show CDR1 as SGDLS and CDR2 as YYNGEE. This clonotype was sampled from a woman under 40 with COVID-19, enrolled during active disease. The sequenced material came from peripheral blood. The gene calls are TRBV9 and TRBJ2-4, with D perhaps matching TRBD1 (6 bases). The CDR3 is CASSAGVSTKNIQYF. The CDR3 DNA reads as TGTGCCAGCAGCGCAGGGGTATCAACCAAAAACATTCAGTACTTC.